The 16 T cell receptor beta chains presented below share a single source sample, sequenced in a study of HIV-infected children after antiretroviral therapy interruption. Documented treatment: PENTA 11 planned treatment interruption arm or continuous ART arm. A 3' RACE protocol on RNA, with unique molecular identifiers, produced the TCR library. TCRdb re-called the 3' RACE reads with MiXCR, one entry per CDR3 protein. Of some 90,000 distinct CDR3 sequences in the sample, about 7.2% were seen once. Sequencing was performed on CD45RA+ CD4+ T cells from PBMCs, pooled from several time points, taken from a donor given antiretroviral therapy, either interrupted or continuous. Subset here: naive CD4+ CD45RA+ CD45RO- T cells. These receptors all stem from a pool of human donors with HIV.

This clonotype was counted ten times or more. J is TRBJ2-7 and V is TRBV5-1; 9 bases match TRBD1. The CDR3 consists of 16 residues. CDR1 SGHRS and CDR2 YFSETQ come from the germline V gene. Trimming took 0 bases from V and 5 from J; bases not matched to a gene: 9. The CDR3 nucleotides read TGCGCCAGCAGCTTGGACCCGGACAGGGGTAACAACGAGCAGTACTTC. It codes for CASSLDPDRGNNEQYF.

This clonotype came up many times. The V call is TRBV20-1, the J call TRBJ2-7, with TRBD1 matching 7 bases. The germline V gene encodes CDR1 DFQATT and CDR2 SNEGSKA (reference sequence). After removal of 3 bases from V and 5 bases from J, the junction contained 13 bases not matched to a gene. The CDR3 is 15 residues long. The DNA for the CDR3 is TGCAGTGCTAGGAACCTAGGGACAGTAAGACACGAGCAGTACTTC. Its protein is CSARNLGTVRHEQYF.

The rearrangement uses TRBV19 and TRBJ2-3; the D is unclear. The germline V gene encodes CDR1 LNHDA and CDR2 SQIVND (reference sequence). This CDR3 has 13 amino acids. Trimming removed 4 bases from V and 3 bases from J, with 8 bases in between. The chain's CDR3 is CASSTWGTDTQYF. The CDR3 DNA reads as TGTGCCAGTAGTACCTGGGGAACAGATACGCAGTATTTT. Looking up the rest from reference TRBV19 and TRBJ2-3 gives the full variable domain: DGGITQSPKYLFRKEGQNVTLSCEQNLNHDAMYWYRQDPGQGLRLIYYSQIVNDFQKGDIAEGYSVSREKKESFPLTVTSAQKNPTAFYLCASSTWGTDTQYFGPGTRLTVL.

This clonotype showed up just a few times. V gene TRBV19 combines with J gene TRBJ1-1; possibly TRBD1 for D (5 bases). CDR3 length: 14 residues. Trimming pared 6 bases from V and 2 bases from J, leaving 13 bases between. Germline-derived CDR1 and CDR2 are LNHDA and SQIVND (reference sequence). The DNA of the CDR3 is TGTGCCAGTAGCTTTAACAGGAAAAACACTGAAGCTTTCTTT. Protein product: CASSFNRKNTEAFF.

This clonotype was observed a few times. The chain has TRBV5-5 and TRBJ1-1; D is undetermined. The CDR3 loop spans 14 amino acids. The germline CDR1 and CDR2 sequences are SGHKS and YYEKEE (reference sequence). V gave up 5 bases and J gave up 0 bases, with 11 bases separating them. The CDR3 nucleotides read TGTGCCAGCAGTCCAACAGTTATGAACACTGAAGCTTTCTTT. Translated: CASSPTVMNTEAFF.

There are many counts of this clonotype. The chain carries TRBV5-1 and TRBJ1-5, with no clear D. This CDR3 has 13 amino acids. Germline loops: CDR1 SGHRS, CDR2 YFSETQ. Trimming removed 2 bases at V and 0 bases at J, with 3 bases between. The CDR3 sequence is CASSFGSNQPQHF. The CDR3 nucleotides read TGCGCCAGCAGCTTCGGTAGCAATCAGCCCCAGCATTTT.

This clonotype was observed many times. The DNA for the CDR3 is TGCAGTGCTGGTCTAGGGACAAGAGAGACCCAGTACTTC. Translating gives CSAGLGTRETQYF. The rearrangement joins TRBV20-1 to TRBJ2-5; weak D call: TRBD1 (6 bases). V dropped 5 bases and J dropped 4 bases, with 14 bases sitting between them. Germline loops: CDR1 DFQATT, CDR2 SNEGSKA (reference sequence). This CDR3 has 13 residues.

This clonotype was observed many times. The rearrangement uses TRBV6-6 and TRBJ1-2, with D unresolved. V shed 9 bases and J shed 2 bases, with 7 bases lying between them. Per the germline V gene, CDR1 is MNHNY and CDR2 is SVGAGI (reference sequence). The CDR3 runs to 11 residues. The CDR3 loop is CASGENYGYTF. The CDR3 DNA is TGTGCCAGTGGGGAAAACTATGGCTACACCTTC.

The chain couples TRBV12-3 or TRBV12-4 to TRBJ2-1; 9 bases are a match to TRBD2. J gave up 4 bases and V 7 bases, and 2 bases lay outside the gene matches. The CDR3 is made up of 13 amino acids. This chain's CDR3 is CASTRGGYNEQFF. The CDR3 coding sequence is TGTGCCAGCACGCGGGGGGGGTACAATGAGCAGTTCTTC.

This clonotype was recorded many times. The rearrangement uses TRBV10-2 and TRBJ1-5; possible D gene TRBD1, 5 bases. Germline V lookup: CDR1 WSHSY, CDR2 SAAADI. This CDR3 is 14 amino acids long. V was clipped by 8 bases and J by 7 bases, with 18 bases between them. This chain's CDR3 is CASLERGRSQPQHF. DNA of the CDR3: TGCGCCAGCTTGGAGAGGGGACGCAGCCAGCCCCAGCATTTT.

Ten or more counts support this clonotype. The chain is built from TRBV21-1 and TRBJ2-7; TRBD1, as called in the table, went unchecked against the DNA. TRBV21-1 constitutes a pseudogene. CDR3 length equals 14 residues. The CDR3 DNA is TGTGCCATCGCCGGGACAGGGGCCTACTACGAGCAGTACTTC. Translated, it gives CAIAGTGAYYEQYF.

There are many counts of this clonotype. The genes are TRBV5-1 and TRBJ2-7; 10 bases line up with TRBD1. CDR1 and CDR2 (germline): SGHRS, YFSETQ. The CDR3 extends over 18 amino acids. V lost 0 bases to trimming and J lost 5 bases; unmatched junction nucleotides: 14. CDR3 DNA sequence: TGCGCCAGCAGCTTGGCCTTAACCGGGACAGGGGTCCCGAACGAGCAGTACTTC. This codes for CASSLALTGTGVPNEQYF.

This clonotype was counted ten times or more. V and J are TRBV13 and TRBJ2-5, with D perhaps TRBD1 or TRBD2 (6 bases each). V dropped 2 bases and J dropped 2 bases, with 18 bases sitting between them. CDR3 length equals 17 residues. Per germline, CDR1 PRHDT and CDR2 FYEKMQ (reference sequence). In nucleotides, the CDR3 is TGTGCCAGCAGCTTACAGGTCAGGGGCGGGGCGCAAGAGACCCAGTACTTC. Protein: CASSLQVRGGAQETQYF.

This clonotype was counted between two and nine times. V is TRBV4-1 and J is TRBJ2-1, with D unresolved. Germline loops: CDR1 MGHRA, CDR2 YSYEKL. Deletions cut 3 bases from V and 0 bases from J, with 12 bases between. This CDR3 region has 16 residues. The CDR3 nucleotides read TGCGCCAGCAGCCACACCTATACCCCCTCCTACAATGAGCAGTTCTTC. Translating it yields CASSHTYTPSYNEQFF.

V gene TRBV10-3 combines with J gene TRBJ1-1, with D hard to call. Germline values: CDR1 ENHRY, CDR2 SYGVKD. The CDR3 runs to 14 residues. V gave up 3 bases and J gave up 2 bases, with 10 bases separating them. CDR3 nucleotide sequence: TGTGCCATCAGTGAACCCCGTACTAACACTGAAGCTTTCTTT. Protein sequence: CAISEPRTNTEAFF.

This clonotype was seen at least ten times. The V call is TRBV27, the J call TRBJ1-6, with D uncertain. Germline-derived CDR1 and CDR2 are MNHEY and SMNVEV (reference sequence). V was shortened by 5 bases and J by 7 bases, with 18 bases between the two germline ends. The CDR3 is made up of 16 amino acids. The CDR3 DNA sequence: TGTGCCAGCAGTCCCTTCGTCGGCCAGATAAATTCACCCCTCCACTTT. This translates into CASSPFVGQINSPLHF.